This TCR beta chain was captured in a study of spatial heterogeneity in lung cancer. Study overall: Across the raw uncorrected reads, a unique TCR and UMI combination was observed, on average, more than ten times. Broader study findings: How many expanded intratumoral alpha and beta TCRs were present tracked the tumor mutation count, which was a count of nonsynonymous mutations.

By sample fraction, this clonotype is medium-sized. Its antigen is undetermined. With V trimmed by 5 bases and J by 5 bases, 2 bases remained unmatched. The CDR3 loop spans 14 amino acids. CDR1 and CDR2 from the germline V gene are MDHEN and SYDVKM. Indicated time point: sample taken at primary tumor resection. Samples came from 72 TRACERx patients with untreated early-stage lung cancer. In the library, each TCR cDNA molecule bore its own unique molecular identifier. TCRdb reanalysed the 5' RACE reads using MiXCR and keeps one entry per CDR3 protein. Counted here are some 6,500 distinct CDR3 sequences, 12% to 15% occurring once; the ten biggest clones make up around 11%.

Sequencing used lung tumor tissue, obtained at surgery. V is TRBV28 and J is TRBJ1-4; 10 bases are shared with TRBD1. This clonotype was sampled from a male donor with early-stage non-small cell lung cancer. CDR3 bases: TGTGCCAGCAGTCGGACAGGGGGAAATGAAAAACTGTTTTTT. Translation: CASSRTGGNEKLFF.